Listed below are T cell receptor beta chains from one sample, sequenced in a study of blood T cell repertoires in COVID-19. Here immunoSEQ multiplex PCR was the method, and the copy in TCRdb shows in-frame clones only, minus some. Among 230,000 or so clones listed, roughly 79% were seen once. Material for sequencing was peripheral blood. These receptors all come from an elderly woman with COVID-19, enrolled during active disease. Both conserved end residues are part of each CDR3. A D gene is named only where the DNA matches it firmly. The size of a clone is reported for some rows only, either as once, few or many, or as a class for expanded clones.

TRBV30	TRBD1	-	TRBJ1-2	CAWRSRGRGYGYTF	TGTGCCTGGAGATCGAGGGGGCGCGGGTATGGCTACACCTTC
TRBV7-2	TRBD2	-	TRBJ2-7	CASSLVASGRGYEQYF	TGTGCCAGCAGCTTAGTTGCTAGCGGGAGAGGGTACGAGCAGTACTTC
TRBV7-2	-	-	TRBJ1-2	CASSLAGVNYGYTF	TGTGCCAGCAGCTTAGCAGGAGTAAACTATGGCTACACCTTC
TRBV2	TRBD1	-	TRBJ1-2	CASKRGQGRNYGYTF	TGTGCCAGCAAAAGGGGACAGGGGAGGAACTATGGCTACACCTTC
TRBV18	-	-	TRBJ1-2	CASSPAGAGWRGYTF	TGTGCCAGCTCACCAGCGGGGGCAGGTTGGCGTGGCTACACCTTC
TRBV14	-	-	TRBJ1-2	CASSPGLNYGYTF	TGTGCCAGCAGCCCGGGACTCAACTATGGCTACACCTTC
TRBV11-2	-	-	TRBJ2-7	CASSFWGREQYF	TGTGCCAGCAGCTTCTGGGGCCGCGAGCAGTACTTC
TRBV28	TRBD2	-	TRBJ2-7	CASSSSSGRSYEQYF	TGTGCCAGCAGTTCATCTAGCGGGAGATCCTACGAGCAGTACTTC
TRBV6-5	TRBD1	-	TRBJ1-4	CATRDRGHEKLFF	TGTGCCACCCGGGACAGGGGGCATGAAAAACTGTTTTTT
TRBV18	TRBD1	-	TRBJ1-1	CASSRDRAEAFF	TGTGCCAGCTCACGGGACAGGGCTGAAGCTTTCTTT
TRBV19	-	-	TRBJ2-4	CASSTLGANIQYF	TGTGCCAGTAGTACCCTAGGGGCCAACATTCAGTACTTC
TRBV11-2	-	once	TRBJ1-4	CASSGHDEKLFF	TGTGCCAGCAGCGGACATGATGAAAAACTGTTTTTT
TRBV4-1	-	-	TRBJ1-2	CASSQAPYYGYTF	TGCGCCAGCAGCCAAGCTCCCTATTATGGCTACACCTTC
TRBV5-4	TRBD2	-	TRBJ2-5	CASSTGGALETQYF	TGTGCCAGCAGCACCGGGGGGGCCTTAGAGACCCAGTACTTC
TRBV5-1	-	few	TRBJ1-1	CASSRGPGNTEAFF	TGCGCCAGCAGTCGTGGTCCGGGGAACACTGAAGCTTTCTTT
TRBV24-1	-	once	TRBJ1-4	CATSWGATNEKLFF	TGTGCCACCAGTTGGGGAGCAACTAATGAAAAACTGTTTTTT
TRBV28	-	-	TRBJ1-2	CASLDRIYGYTF	TGTGCCAGCTTGGACAGAATATATGGCTACACCTTC
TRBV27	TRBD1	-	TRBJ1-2	CASSSLQGTGNYGYTF	TGTGCCAGCAGTTCCCTACAGGGGACGGGTAACTATGGCTACACCTTC
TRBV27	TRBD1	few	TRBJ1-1	CASSPTGVTEAFF	TGTGCCAGCAGCCCCACAGGGGTCACTGAAGCTTTCTTT
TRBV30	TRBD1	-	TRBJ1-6	CAWNRQGTSPLHF	TGTGCCTGGAACCGACAGGGTACTTCACCCCTCCACTTT
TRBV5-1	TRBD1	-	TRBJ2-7	CASSLGQGAYEQYF	TGCGCCAGCAGCTTGGGGCAGGGGGCCTACGAGCAGTACTTC
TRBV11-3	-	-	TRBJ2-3	CASSLRGGLGTDTQYF	TGTGCCAGCAGCTTAAGGGGGGGCCTAGGCACAGATACGCAGTATTTT
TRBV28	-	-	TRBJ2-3	CASRERGTDTQYF	TGTGCCAGTCGAGAGCGAGGCACAGATACGCAGTATTTT
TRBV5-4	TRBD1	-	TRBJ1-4	CASSWGQGLNEKLFF	TGTGCCAGCAGCTGGGGACAGGGGCTTAATGAAAAACTGTTTTTT
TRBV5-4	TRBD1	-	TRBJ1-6	CASSLGGQGPSPLHF	TGTGCCAGCAGCTTGGGGGGACAGGGACCTTCACCCCTCCACTTT
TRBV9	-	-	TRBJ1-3	CASSVEFHSRSGNTIYF	TGTGCCAGCAGCGTAGAGTTTCACAGCCGCTCTGGAAACACCATATATTTT
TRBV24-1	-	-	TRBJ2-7	CATSDSGTPSYEQYF	TGTGCCACCAGTGACTCCGGGACACCCTCCTACGAGCAGTACTTC
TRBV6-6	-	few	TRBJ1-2	CASSSGGSPYGYTF	TGTGCCAGCAGTTCAGGAGGGTCCCCCTATGGCTACACCTTC
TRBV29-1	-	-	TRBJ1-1	CSVAPLGPGEAFF	TGCAGCGTCGCACCACTGGGGCCGGGTGAAGCTTTCTTT
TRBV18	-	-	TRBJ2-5	CASSAIQATETQYF	TGTGCCAGCTCAGCAATACAGGCGACAGAGACCCAGTACTTC
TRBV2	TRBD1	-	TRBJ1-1	CASSEDRGRNTEAFF	TGTGCCAGCAGTGAAGACAGGGGGAGAAACACTGAAGCTTTCTTT
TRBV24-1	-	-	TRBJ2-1	CATKSLNEQFF	TGTGCCACCAAGAGTTTGAACGAGCAGTTCTTC
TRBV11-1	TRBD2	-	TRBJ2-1	CASSPLSGKNNEQFF	TGTGCCAGCAGCCCCCTGAGCGGGAAAAACAATGAGCAGTTCTTC
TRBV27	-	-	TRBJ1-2	CASRDSPTGYTF	TGTGCCAGCAGGGACAGCCCTACCGGCTACACCTTC
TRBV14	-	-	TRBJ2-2	CASSPTGANTGELFF	TGTGCCAGCAGCCCCACCGGTGCGAACACCGGGGAGCTGTTTTTT
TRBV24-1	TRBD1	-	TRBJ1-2	CAARGTGSNYGYTF	TGTGCCGCCCGCGGGACAGGCTCTAACTATGGCTACACCTTC
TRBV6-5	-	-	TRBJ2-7	CATETPSGYEQYF	TGTGCCACTGAAACCCCCTCGGGTTACGAGCAGTACTTC
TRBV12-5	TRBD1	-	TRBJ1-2	CASGSRTGGVGGYTF	TGTGCTAGTGGTTCCCGGACAGGGGGCGTTGGTGGCTACACCTTC
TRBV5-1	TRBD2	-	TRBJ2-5	CASSRSGRARPKETQYF	TGCGCCAGCAGCAGATCCGGGAGGGCACGCCCTAAAGAGACCCAGTACTTC
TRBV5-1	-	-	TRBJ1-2	CASSPDTGYYGYTF	TGCGCCAGCAGCCCAGACACAGGGTACTATGGCTACACCTTC
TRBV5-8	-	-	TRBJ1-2	CASSLSRPINYGYTF	TGTGCCAGCAGCTTGAGCAGGCCCATTAACTATGGCTACACCTTC
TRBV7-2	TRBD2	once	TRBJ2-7	CASSLYGAGGTYEQYF	TGTGCCAGCAGCTTGTATGGAGCGGGGGGGACCTACGAGCAGTACTTC
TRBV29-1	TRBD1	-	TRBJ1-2	CSVDDRGLIANGYTF	TGCAGCGTTGACGACAGGGGCTTGATTGCGAATGGCTACACCTTC
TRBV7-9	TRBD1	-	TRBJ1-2	CASSLQGAGGYTF	TGTGCCAGCAGCTTACAGGGGGCGGGTGGCTACACCTTC
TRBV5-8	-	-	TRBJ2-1	CASSLERGSSYNEQFF	TGTGCCAGCAGCTTGGAACGGGGGAGCTCCTACAATGAGCAGTTCTTC
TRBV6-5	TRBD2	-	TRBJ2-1	CASSYGGGINEQFF	TGTGCCAGCAGTTATGGGGGAGGGATCAATGAGCAGTTCTTC
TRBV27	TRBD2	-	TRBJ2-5	CATSRGGRETQYF	TGTGCCACCTCACGGGGGGGCCGAGAGACCCAGTACTTC
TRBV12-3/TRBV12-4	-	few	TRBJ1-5	CASTPGSNQPQHF	TGTGCCAGCACCCCAGGGAGCAATCAGCCCCAGCATTTT
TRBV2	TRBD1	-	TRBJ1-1	CASGRQGLNTEAFF	TGTGCCAGCGGCCGACAGGGCTTGAACACTGAAGCTTTCTTT
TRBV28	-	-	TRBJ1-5	CASSLSGREPQHF	TGTGCCAGCAGTTTGTCCGGTCGGGAGCCCCAGCATTTT
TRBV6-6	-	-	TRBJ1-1	CASSYSSPEAFF	TGTGCCAGCAGTTACTCTAGCCCAGAAGCTTTCTTT
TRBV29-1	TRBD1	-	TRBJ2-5	CSTTGGGETQYF	TGCAGCACGACAGGGGGCGGAGAGACCCAGTACTTC
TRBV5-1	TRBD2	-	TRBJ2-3	CASSLKALAGGGTDTQYF	TGCGCCAGCAGCTTGAAGGCCCTAGCGGGGGGGGGCACAGATACGCAGTATTTT
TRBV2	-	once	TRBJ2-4	CASSLSDIQYF	TGTGCCAGCAGTCTAAGCGACATTCAGTACTTC